This TCR beta chain comes out of a study of blood T cell repertoires in COVID-19. Study summary: From the United States, Italy and Spain came samples of acute and convalescent COVID-19. PBMCs, B-cell-depleted T cells, or T cells were the source of the cDNA or gDNA that made up the material.

Libraries were prepared by immunoSEQ multiplex PCR; TCRdb keeps only in-frame clonotypes and omits some of them. In the table there are around 300,000 clones, around nine tenths of which are singletons. What the recovered Cohort 3 donors had was two negative PCRs, clearance, or symptom resolution. This CDR3 is built from 15 residues. In germline, CDR1 is LNHNV, CDR2 YYDKDF (reference sequence). J lost 9 bases, V lost 0 bases, and 7 bases had no gene match. The chain couples TRBV15 to TRBJ2-1; the match to TRBD2 covers 8 bases. Sequenced sample: PBMCs or T cells enriched from blood (not recorded which). This receptor was obtained from a woman aged 40 to 55 who had recovered from COVID-19. CDR3 residues: CATSRDGGGQSEQFF. For the CDR3, the DNA is TGTGCCACCAGCAGAGATGGCGGGGGGCAGAGTGAGCAGTTCTTC.